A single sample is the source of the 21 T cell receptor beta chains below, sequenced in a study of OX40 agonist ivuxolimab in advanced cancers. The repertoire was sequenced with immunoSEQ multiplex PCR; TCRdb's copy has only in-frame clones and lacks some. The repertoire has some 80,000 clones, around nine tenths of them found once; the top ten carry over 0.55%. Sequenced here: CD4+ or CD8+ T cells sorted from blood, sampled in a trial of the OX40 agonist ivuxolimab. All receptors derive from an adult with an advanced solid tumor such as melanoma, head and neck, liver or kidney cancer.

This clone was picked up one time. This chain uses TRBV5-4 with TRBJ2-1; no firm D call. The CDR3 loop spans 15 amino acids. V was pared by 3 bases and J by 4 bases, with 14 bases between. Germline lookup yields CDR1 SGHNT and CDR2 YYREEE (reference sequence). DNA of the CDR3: TGTGCCAGCAGCTGGGGTGGCCAGACGTACAATGAGCAGTTCTTC. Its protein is CASSWGGQTYNEQFF.

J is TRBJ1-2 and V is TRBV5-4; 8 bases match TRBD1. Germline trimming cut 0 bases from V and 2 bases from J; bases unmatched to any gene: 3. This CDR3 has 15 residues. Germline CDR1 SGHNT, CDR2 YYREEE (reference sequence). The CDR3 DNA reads TGTGCCAGCAGCTTGGAGACAGGGGTCAACTATGGCTACACCTTC. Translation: CASSLETGVNYGYTF.

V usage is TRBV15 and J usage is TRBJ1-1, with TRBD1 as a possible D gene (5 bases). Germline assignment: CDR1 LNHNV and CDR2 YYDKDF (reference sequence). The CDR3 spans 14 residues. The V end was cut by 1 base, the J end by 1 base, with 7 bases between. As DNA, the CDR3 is TGTGCCACCAGCAGAGTACAGGAGAACACTGAAGCTTTCTTT. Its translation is CATSRVQENTEAFF.

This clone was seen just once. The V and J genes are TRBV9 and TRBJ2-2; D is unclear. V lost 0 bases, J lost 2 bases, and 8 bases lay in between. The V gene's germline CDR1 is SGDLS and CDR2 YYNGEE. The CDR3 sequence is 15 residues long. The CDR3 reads CASSVAGPNTGELFF. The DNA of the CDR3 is TGTGCCAGCAGCGTAGCCGGGCCAAACACCGGGGAGCTGTTTTTT.

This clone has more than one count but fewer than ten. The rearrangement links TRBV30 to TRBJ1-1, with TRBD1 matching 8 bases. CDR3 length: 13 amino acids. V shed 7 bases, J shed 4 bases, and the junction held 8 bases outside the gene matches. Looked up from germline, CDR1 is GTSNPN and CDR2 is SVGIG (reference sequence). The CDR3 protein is CAFQRTGSTEAFF. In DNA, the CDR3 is TGTGCCTTCCAAAGGACAGGGTCCACTGAAGCTTTCTTT.

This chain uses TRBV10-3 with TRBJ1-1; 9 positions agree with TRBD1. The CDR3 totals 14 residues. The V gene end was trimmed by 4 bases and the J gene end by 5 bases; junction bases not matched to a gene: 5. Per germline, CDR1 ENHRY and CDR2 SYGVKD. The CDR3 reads CAISGTGERTEAFF. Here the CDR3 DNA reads TGTGCCATCAGTGGGACAGGGGAGAGGACTGAAGCTTTCTTT.

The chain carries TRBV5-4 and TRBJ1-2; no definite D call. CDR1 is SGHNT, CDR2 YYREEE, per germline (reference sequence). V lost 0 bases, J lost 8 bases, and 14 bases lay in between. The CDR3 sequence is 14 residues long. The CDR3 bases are TGTGCCAGCAGCTTGGGGGCCCTGCCAGCCGGCTACACCTTC. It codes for CASSLGALPAGYTF.

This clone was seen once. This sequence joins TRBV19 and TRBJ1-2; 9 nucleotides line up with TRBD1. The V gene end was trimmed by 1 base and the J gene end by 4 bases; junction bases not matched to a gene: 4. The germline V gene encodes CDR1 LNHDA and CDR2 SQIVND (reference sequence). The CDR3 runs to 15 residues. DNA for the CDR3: TGTGCCAGTAGTATAGGCGGGACAGGGATCTATGGCTACACCTTC. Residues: CASSIGGTGIYGYTF. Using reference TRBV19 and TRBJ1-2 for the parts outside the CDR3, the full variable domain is DGGITQSPKYLFRKEGQNVTLSCEQNLNHDAMYWYRQDPGQGLRLIYYSQIVNDFQKGDIAEGYSVSREKKESFPLTVTSAQKNPTAFYLCASSIGGTGIYGYTFGSGTRLTVV.

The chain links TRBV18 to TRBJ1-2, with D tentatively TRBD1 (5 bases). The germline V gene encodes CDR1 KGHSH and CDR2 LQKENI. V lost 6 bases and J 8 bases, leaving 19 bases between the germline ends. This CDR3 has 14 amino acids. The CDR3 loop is CASSRPTDPRGYTF. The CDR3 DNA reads TGTGCCAGCTCCCGGCCGACAGACCCTCGAGGCTACACCTTC.

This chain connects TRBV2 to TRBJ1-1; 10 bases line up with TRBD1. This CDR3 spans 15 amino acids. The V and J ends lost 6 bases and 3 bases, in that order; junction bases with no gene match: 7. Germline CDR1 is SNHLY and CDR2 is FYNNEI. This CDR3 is CASRFPTGGHTEAFF. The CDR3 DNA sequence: TGTGCCAGCAGGTTCCCGACAGGGGGCCACACTGAAGCTTTCTTT.

The CDR3 bases are TGTGCCAGCAGTAAACAGGGAGGGGACTACAATGAGCAGTTCTTC. Translation gives CASSKQGGDYNEQFF. This chain links TRBV6-1 with TRBJ2-1, with D possibly TRBD2 on 7 matching bases. From germline, CDR1 is MNHNS and CDR2 SASEGT. The V end lost 5 bases, the J end lost 3 bases, and 14 bases lay between the germline ends. This CDR3 has 15 amino acids.

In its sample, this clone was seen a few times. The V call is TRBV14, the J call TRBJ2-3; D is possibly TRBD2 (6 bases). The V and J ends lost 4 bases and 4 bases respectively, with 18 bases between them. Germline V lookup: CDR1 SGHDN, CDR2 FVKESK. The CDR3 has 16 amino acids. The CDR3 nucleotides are TGTGCCAGCAGCCTACAGCTAGTGGGAGGTGCAGATACGCAGTATTTT. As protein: CASSLQLVGGADTQYF.

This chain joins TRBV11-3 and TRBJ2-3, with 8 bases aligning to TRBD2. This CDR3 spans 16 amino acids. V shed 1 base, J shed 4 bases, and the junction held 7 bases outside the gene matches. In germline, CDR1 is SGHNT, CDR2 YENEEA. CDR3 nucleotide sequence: TGTGCCAGCAGCTTAGGGGCCGGGAGGGCCCCAGATACGCAGTATTTT. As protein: CASSLGAGRAPDTQYF.

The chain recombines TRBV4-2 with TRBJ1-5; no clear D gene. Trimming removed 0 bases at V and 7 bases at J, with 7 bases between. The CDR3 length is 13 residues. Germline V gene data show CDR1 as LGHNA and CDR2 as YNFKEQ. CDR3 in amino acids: CASSQDLGQPQHF. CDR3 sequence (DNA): TGTGCCAGCAGCCAAGATCTAGGGCAGCCCCAGCATTTT.

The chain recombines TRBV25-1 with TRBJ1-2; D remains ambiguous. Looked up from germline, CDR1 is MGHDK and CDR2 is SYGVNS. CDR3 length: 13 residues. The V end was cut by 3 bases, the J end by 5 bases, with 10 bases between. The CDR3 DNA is TGTGCCAGCAGTGATCCTCCCCAGTATGGCTACACCTTC. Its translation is CASSDPPQYGYTF.

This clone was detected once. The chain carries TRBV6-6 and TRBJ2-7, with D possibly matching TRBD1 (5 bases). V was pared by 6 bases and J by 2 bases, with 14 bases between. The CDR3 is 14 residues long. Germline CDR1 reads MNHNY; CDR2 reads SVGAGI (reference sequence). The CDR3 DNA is TGTGCCAGCAGAGAAACGACAGAAACCTACGAGCAGTACTTC. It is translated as CASRETTETYEQYF.

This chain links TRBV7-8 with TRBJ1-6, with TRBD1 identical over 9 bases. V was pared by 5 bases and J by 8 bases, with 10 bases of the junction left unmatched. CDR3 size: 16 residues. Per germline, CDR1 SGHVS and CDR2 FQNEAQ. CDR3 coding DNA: TGTGCCAGCAGCCCCAACCGGGACAGGGATTATTCACCCCTCCACTTT. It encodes CASSPNRDRDYSPLHF.

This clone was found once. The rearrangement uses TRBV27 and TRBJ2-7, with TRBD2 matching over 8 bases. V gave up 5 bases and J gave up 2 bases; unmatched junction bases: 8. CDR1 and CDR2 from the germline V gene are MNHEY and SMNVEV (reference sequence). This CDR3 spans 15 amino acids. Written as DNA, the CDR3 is TGTGCCAGCAGTCAGGGACTAGGGGAACCCTACGAGCAGTACTTC. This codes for CASSQGLGEPYEQYF.

CDR3 region: CASSGGLAGGGTDTQYF. The CDR3 bases are TGCGCCAGCAGCGGCGGACTAGCGGGAGGAGGAACAGATACGCAGTATTTT. The chain joins TRBV5-1 to TRBJ2-3; 14 bases line up with TRBD2. With 4 bases clipped from V and 3 bases from J, the junction kept 7 bases outside the gene matches. The CDR3 runs 17 residues. In germline, CDR1 is SGHRS, CDR2 YFSETQ.

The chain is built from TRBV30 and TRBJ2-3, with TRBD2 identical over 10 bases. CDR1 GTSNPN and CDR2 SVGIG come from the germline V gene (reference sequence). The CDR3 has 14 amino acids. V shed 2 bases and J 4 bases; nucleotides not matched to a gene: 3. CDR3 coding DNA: TGTGCCTGGAGTAGCGGGAGGGCCGCAGATACGCAGTATTTT. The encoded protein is CAWSSGRAADTQYF.

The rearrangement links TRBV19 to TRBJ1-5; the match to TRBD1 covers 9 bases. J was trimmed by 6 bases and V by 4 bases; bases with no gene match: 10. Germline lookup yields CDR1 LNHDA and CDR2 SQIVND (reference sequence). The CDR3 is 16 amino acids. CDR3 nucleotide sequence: TGTGCCAGTAGTACCCCACGACAGGGGGAGGGTCAGCCCCAGCATTTT. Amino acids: CASSTPRQGEGQPQHF.